One T cell receptor (beta chain) is described in this entry. The data stem from a study of cytomegalovirus exposure and HLA in healthy donors. The study ran its PCR with 60 Vbeta and 13 Jbeta primers. Clones were read by immunoSEQ multiplex PCR, and TCRdb kept only the in-frame ones, dropping some. The sample consists of about 59,000 clones, about 80% of them appearing once. The J segment lost 7 bases and the V segment lost 3 bases, leaving 8 bases of the junction unmatched. This CDR3 region has 16 residues. The germline V gene has CDR1 KGHSH and CDR2 LQKENI. The chain joins TRBV18 to TRBJ2-1; 11 bases line up with TRBD2. The TCR was taken from a middle-aged woman in good health and CMV-seronegative. The specimen sequenced was PBMCs. The CDR3: CASSPLGPSGRNEQFF. CDR3 bases: TGTGCCAGCTCACCGCTCGGGCCTAGCGGGAGGAATGAGCAGTTCTTC.